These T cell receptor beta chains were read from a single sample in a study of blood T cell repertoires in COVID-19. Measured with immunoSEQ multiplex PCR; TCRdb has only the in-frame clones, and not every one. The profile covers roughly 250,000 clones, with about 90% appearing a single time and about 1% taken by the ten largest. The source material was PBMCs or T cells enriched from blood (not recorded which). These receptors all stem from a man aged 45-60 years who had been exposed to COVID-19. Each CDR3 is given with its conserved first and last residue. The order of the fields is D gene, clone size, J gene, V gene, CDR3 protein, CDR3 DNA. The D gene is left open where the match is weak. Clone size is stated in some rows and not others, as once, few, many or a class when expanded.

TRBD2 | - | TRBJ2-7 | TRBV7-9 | CASSPPYPAGVNEQYF | TGTGCCAGCAGCCCCCCTTATCCAGCGGGGGTAAACGAGCAGTACTTC
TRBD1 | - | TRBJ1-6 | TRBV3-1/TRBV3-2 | CASSNGGTGYSPLHF | TGTGCCAGCAGCAATGGAGGGACAGGCTATTCACCCCTCCACTTT
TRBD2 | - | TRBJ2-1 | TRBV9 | CASSGGSGTSYNEQFF | TGTGCCAGCAGCGGAGGTAGCGGGACCTCCTACAATGAGCAGTTCTTC
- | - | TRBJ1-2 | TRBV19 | CASHRGANYGYTF | TGTGCCAGTCATCGAGGAGCTAACTATGGCTACACCTTC
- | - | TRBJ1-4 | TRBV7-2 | CASSLLPATNEKLFF | TGTGCCAGCAGCCTTCTTCCCGCGACTAATGAAAAACTGTTTTTT
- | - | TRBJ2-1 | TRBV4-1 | CASGGAGLPYNEQFF | TGCGCCAGCGGGGGTGCGGGACTCCCATACAATGAGCAGTTCTTC
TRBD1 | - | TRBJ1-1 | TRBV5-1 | CASSLGQGVFTEAFF | TGCGCCAGCAGCTTAGGACAGGGGGTGTTTACTGAAGCTTTCTTT
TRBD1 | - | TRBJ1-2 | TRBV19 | CASSRGQGYYGYTF | TGTGCCAGTAGTAGGGGACAGGGCTACTATGGCTACACCTTC
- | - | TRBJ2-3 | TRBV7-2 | CASSLPTARTDTQYF | TGTGCCAGCAGCTTACCGACAGCCCGCACAGATACGCAGTATTTT
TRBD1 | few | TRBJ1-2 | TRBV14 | CASSLRDRGPLKF | TGTGCCAGCAGCCTTCGGGACAGGGGGCCGCTTAAATTC
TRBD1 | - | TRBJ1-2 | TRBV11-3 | CASSETGGLGYTF | TGTGCCAGCAGCGAGACAGGGGGCCTAGGCTACACCTTC
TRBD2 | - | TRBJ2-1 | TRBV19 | CASSLLAGSTYNEQFF | TGTGCCAGTAGCCTTTTAGCGGGTTCGACCTACAATGAGCAGTTCTTC
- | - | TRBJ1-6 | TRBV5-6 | CASSWGQNNNSPLHF | TGTGCCAGCAGCTGGGGACAAAACAATAATTCACCCCTCCACTTT
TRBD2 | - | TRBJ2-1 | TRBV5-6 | CASSLLTSGGNEQFF | TGTGCCAGCAGCCTCCTTACTAGCGGGGGCAATGAGCAGTTCTTC
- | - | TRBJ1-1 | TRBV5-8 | CASSRGFLMNTEAFF | TGTGCCAGCAGCCGCGGGTTCCTCATGAACACTGAAGCTTTCTTT
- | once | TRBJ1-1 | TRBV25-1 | CASSAVGDTEAFF | TGTGCCAGCAGTGCTGTGGGAGACACTGAAGCTTTCTTT
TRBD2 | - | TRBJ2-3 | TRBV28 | CASPRQASGGAVDTQYF | TGTGCCAGCCCCCGCCAGGCTAGCGGGGGGGCTGTGGATACGCAGTATTTT